This T cell receptor (beta chain) came from a study of blood T cell repertoires in COVID-19. Across the study: Nucleic acid was either cDNA or gDNA, and it came from T cells, B-cell-depleted T cells, or PBMCs.

Per the original methods: Amplified reference gene primers provided the basis for estimating nucleated cell counts. Data came from immunoSEQ multiplex PCR; TCRdb stores just in-frame clones and leaves some out. That table gives V, J and clone size, and the DNA gave D and trimming. The sample lists around 360,000 clones, more than 85% occurring once. V was trimmed by 0 bases and J by 5 bases, leaving 5 bases between them. This CDR3 is built from 13 residues. The germline V gene encodes CDR1 SEHNR and CDR2 FQNEAQ (reference sequence). Adults between about 18 and 95 years of age took part from under 30 US areas. Cohort 3 recovery required two negative PCRs, clearance, or symptom resolution.

The rearrangement joins TRBV7-9 to TRBJ1-5; no firm D call. The specimen was PBMCs or T cells enriched from blood (not recorded which). This receptor was identified in a woman in her thirties who had recovered from COVID-19. Written as DNA, the CDR3 is TGTGCCAGCAGCTTAGCGGCGGATCAGCCCCAGCATTTT. Amino acid sequence: CASSLAADQPQHF.